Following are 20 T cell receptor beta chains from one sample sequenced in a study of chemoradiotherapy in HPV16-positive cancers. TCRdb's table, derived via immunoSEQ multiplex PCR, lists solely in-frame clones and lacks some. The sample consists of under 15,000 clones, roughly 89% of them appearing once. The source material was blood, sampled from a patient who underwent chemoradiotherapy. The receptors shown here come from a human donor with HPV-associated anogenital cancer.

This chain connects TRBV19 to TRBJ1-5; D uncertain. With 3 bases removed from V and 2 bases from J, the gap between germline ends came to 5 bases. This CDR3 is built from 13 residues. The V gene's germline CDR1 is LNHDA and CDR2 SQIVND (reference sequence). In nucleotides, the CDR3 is TGTGCCAGTAGTATGAGAGGCAATCAGCCCCAGCATTTT. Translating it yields CASSMRGNQPQHF.

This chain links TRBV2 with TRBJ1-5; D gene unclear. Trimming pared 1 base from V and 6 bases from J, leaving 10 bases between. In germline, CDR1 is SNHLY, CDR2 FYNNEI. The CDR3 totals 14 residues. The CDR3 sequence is CASSEEALSQPQHF. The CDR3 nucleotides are TGTGCCAGCAGTGAAGAGGCCCTCAGTCAGCCCCAGCATTTT.

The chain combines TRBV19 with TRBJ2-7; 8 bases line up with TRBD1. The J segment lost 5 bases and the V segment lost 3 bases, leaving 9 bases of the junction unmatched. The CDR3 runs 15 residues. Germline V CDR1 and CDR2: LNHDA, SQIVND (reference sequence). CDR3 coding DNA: TGTGCCAGTAGTATCTTAGGACAGGGTAACCACGAGCAGTACTTC. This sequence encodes CASSILGQGNHEQYF.

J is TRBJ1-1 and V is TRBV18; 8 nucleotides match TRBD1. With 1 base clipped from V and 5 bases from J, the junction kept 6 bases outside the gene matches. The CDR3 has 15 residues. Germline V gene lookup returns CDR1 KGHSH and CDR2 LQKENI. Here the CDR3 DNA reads TGTGCCAGCTCACCACGGGAACAGGGGGGTACTGAAGCTTTCTTT. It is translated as CASSPREQGGTEAFF.

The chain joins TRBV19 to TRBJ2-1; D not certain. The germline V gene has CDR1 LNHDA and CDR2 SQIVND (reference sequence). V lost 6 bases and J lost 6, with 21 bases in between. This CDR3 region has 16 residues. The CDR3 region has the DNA TGTGCCAGTAGCGATGACGGCCTTTTCCAAGGCAATGAGCAGTTCTTC. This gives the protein CASSDDGLFQGNEQFF.

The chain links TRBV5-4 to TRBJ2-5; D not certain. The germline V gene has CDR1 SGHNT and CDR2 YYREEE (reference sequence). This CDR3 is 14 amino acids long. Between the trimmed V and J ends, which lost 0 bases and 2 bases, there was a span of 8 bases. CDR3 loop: CASSLGLTQETQYF. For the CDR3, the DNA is TGTGCCAGCAGCTTGGGACTGACACAAGAGACCCAGTACTTC. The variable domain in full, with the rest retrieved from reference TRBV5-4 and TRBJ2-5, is ETGVTQSPTHLIKTRGQQVTLRCSSQSGHNTVSWYQQALGQGPQFIFQYYREEENGRGNFPPRFSGLQFPNYSSELNVNALELDDSALYLCASSLGLTQETQYFGPGTRLLVL.

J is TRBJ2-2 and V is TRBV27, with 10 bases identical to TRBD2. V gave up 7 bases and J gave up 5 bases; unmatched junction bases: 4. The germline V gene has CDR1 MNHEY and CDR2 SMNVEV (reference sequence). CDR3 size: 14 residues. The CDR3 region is CASTRAGGTGELFF. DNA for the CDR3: TGTGCCAGCACCCGAGCGGGGGGGACCGGGGAGCTGTTTTTT.

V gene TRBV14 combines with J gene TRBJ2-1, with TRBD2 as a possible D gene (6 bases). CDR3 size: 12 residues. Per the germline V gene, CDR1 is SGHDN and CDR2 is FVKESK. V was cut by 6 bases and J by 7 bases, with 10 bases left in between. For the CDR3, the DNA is TGTGCCAGCAGTCGGGGGTGGAATGAGCAGTTCTTC. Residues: CASSRGWNEQFF.

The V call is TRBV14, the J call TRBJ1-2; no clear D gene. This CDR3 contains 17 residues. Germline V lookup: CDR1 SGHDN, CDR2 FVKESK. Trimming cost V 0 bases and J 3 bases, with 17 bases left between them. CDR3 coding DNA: TGTGCCAGCAGCCAAGAGGGCCCATTCCACGAGGACTATGGCTACACCTTC. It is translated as CASSQEGPFHEDYGYTF.

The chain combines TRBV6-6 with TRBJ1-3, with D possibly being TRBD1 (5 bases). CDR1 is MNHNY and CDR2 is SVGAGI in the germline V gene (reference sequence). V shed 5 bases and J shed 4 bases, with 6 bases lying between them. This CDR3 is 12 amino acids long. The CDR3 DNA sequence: TGTGCCAGCAGTCCAGGGGGAAACACCATATATTTT. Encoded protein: CASSPGGNTIYF.

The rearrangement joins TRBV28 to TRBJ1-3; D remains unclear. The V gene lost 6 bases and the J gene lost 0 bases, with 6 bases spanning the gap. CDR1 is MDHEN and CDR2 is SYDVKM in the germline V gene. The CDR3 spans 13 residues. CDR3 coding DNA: TGTGCCAGCAGACGGAGCTCTGGAAACACCATATATTTT. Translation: CASRRSSGNTIYF.

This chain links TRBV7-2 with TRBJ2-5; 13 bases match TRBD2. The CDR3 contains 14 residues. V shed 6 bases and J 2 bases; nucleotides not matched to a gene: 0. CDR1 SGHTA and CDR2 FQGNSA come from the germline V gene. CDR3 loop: CASRLAGGQETQYF. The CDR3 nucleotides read TGTGCCAGCAGACTAGCGGGGGGGCAAGAGACCCAGTACTTC.

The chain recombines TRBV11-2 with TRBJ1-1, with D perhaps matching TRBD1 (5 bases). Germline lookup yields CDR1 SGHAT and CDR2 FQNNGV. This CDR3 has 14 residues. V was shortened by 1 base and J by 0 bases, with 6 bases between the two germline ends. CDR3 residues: CASSLGGLNTEAFF. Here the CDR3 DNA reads TGTGCCAGCAGCTTAGGGGGACTGAACACTGAAGCTTTCTTT.

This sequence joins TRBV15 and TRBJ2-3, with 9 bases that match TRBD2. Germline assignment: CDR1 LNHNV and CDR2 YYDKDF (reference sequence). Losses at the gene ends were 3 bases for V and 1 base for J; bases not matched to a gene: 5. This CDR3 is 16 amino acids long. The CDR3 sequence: CATSRSRTSGTDTQYF. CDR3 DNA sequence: TGTGCCACCAGCAGGAGCAGGACTAGCGGCACAGATACGCAGTATTTT.

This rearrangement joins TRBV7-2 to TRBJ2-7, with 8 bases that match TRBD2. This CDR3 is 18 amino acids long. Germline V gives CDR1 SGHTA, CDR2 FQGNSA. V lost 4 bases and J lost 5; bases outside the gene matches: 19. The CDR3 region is CASSSSQGTSRLWHEQYF. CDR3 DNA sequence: TGTGCCAGCAGCTCCTCCCAGGGGACTAGTCGATTATGGCACGAGCAGTACTTC.

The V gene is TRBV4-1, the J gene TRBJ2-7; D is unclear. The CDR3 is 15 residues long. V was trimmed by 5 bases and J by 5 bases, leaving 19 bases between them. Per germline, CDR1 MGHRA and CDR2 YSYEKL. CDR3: CASSAQSLGYHEQYF. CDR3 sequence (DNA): TGCGCCAGCAGCGCTCAGAGTCTCGGGTACCACGAGCAGTACTTC.

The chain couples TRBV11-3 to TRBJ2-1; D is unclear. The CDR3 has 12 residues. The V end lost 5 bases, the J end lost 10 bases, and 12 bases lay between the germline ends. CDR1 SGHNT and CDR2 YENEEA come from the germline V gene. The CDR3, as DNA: TGTGCCAGCAGCACTGGGCTCAGGGAGCAGTTCTTC. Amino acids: CASSTGLREQFF.

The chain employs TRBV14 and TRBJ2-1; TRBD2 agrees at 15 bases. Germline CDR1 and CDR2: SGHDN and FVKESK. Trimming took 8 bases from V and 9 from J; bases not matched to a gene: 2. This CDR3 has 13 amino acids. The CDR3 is CASSGLAGGEQFF. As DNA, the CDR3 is TGTGCCAGCTCGGGACTAGCGGGAGGTGAGCAGTTCTTC.

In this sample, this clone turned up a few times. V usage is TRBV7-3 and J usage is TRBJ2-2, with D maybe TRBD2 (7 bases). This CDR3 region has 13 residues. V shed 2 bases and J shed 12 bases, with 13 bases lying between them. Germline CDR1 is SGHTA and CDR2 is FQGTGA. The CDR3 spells CASSLGGGAQLFF. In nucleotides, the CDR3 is TGTGCCAGCAGCTTAGGCGGGGGCGCGCAGCTGTTTTTT.

The CDR3: CASSRGQSNTEAFF. The CDR3 DNA sequence: TGTGCCAGCAGCCGGGGACAGTCGAACACTGAAGCTTTCTTT. This chain connects TRBV5-5 to TRBJ1-1, with 7 positions matching TRBD1. Unmatched junction bases numbered 4, after V lost 4 bases and J lost 1 base. Germline CDR1 and CDR2: SGHKS and YYEKEE (reference sequence). This CDR3 is built from 14 residues.